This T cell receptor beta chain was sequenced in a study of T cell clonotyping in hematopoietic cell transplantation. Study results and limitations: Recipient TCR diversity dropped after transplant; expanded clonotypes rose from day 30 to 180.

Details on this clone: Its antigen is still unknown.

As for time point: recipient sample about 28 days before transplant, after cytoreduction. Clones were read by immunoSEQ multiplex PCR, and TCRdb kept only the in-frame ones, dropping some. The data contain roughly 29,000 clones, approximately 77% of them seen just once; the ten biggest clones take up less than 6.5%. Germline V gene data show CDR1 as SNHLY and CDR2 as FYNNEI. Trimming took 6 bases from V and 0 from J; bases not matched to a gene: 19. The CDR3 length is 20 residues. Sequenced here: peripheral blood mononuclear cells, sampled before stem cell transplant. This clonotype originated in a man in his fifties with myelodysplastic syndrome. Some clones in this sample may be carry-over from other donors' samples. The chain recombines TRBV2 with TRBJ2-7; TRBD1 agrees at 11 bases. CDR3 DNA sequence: TGTGCCAGCAGCACTTTACCGGGACAGGGGGAAGATCAGCACTCCTACGAGCAGTACTTC. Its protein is CASSTLPGQGEDQHSYEQYF.